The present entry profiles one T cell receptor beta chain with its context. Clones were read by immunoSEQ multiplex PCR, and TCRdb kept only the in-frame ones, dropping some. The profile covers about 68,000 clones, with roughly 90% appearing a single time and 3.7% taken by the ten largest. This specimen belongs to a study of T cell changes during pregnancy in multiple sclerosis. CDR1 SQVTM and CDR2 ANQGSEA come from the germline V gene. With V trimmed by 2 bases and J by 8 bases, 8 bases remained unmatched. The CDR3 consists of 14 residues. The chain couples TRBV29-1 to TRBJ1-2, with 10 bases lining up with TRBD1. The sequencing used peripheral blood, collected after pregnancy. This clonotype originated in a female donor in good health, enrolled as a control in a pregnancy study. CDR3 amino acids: CSVEQGQGIRGYTF. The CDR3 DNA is TGCAGCGTTGAACAGGGACAGGGGATTAGAGGCTACACCTTC.